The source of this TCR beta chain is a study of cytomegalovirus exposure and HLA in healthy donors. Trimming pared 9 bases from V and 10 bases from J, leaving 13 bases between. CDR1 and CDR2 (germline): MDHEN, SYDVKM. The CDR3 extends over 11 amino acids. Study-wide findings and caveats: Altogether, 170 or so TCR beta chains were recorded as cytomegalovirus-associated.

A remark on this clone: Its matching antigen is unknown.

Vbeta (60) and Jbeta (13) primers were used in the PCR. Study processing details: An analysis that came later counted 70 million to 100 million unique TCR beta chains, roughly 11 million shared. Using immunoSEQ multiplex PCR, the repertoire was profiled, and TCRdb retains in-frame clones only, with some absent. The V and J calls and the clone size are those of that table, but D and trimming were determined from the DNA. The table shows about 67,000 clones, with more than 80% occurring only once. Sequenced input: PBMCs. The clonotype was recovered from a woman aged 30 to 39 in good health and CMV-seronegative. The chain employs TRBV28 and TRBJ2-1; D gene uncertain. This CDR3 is CASDSLGEQFF. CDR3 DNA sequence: TGTGCCAGTGACTCGTTAGGCGAGCAGTTCTTC. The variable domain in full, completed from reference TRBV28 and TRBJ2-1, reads DVKVTQSSRYLVKRTGEKVFLECVQDMDHENMFWYRQDPGLGLRLIYFSYDVKMKEKGDIPEGYSVSREKKERFSLILESASTNQTSMYLCASDSLGEQFFGPGTRLTVL.